This T cell receptor (beta chain) derives from a study of blood T cell repertoires in COVID-19. As for the study in general: Acute and convalescent COVID-19 specimens originated in the United States, Italy and Spain. T cells, B-cell-depleted T cells, or PBMCs provided the cDNA or gDNA that served as material.

This clone was seen just once. The CDR3 sequence is 16 residues long. Trimming cost V 4 bases and J 1 base; bases outside gene matches: 7. Germline loops: CDR1 LNHDA, CDR2 SQIVND (reference sequence). Authors' data handling: Quantification of nucleated cells was approximated via reference gene primer amplification. The assay was immunoSEQ multiplex PCR, and TCRdb's table has in-frame clones only and misses some. From that table come the V and J calls and clone size; the DNA was used to work out D and trimming. The sample includes 230,000 or so clones, about 91% of them seen just once. Clinical history as reported by participants underpinned cohort assignment.

The rearrangement uses TRBV19 and TRBJ2-3; TRBD2 agrees at 8 bases. This clonotype originated in a woman aged 40 to 50 with acute COVID-19. The specimen was PBMCs or T cells enriched from blood (not recorded which). This CDR3 reads CASSTWTSIGTDTQYF. The CDR3 nucleotides read TGTGCCAGTAGTACATGGACTAGCATAGGCACAGATACGCAGTATTTT.